The 20 T cell receptor beta chains in this list originate from one sample, sequenced in a study of identical twins. TCRdb used MiXCR to reprocess the 5' RACE reads, holding one entry per CDR3 protein. The sample lists hundreds of thousands of distinct CDR3 sequences, 21% occurring once. The sample also formed part of further work on T cells expressing NK-cell markers.

Sequenced input: PBMCs. All receptors derive from a woman under 30 in good health.

This clonotype was counted only a few times. V is TRBV7-9 and J is TRBJ2-5; D not resolved. The CDR3 has 13 residues. The germline V gene has CDR1 SEHNR and CDR2 FQNEAQ (reference sequence). Trimming cost V 6 bases and J 3 bases, with 11 bases left between them. CDR3 region: CASSGMKKETQYF. CDR3 nucleotide sequence: TGTGCCAGCAGTGGGATGAAGAAAGAGACCCAGTACTTC.

The chain combines TRBV5-1 with TRBJ2-7, with TRBD1 identical over 7 bases. Looked up from germline, CDR1 is SGHRS and CDR2 is YFSETQ. The CDR3 length is 14 residues. V was clipped by 1 base and J by 6 bases; unmatched bases: 7. This CDR3 is CASSLFQGESEQYF. DNA of the CDR3: TGCGCCAGCAGCTTGTTTCAGGGGGAGAGCGAGCAGTACTTC.

This clonotype was recorded a few times. The V call is TRBV20-1, the J call TRBJ2-1; a weak D match, TRBD2 (6 bases). The germline V gene encodes CDR1 DFQATT and CDR2 SNEGSKA (reference sequence). Trimming left V 0 bases short and J 7 bases short, with 22 bases between. This CDR3 region has 17 residues. This CDR3 is CSARDKEKGLHYNEQFF. DNA for the CDR3: TGCAGTGCTAGAGATAAGGAGAAAGGACTACACTATAATGAGCAGTTCTTC.

The J gene is TRBJ2-1, the V gene TRBV25-1; 9 bases are shared with TRBD2. The germline CDR1 and CDR2 sequences are MGHDK and SYGVNS. This CDR3 spans 16 amino acids. V lost 1 base to trimming and J lost 7 bases; unmatched junction nucleotides: 8. The CDR3 region has the DNA TGTGCCAGCAGTGAATTAGGATCTAGCGGGGAGAATGAGCAGTTCTTC. It translates to CASSELGSSGENEQFF.

In this sample, this clonotype turned up many times. The chain recombines TRBV9 with TRBJ2-3; 15 bases line up with TRBD2. The CDR3 loop spans 18 amino acids. Germline CDR1 is SGDLS and CDR2 is YYNGEE. Trimming cost V 0 bases and J 2 bases; bases outside gene matches: 4. The CDR3 loop reads CASSVEWTSGGDTDTQYF. In DNA form, the CDR3 reads TGTGCCAGCAGCGTAGAGTGGACTAGCGGGGGGGACACAGATACGCAGTATTTT.

This clonotype was recorded a few times. The rearrangement uses TRBV29-1 and TRBJ1-2; TRBD1 aligns across 8 bases. CDR3 length equals 13 residues. Germline V gene lookup returns CDR1 SQVTM and CDR2 ANQGSEA. After removal of 7 bases from V and 3 bases from J, the junction contained 7 bases not matched to a gene. The CDR3 region has the DNA TGCAGCGCGCGACAGGGGATTGACTATGGCTACACCTTC. This codes for CSARQGIDYGYTF.

This clonotype appeared once. This chain joins TRBV6-1 and TRBJ2-7; possible D gene TRBD2, 6 bases. The germline CDR1 and CDR2 sequences are MNHNS and SASEGT. V lost 6 bases and J lost 4, with 19 bases in between. CDR3 length equals 15 residues. CDR3 sequence reads: CASRPRGGELYEQYF. CDR3 nucleotides: TGTGCCAGCAGACCCCGCGGCGGGGAGCTTTACGAGCAGTACTTC.

This chain links TRBV20-1 with TRBJ2-5; 8 bases are a match to TRBD2. The junction had 10 bases not matched to a gene; V was cut back by 3 bases and J by 7 bases. The CDR3 extends over 14 amino acids. The germline V gene encodes CDR1 DFQATT and CDR2 SNEGSKA (reference sequence). The CDR3: CSARSGGPLGTQYF. Written as DNA, the CDR3 is TGCAGTGCTAGGTCGGGAGGGCCTCTCGGGACCCAGTACTTC.

This clonotype was seen a few times. The CDR3 nucleotides read TGTGCCAGCAGCTCCGCGGGGGCCGGGGAGCTGTTTTTT. Amino acid sequence: CASSSAGAGELFF. This chain links TRBV7-3 with TRBJ2-2; 7 bases align to TRBD2. The CDR3 length is 13 residues. From germline, CDR1 is SGHTA and CDR2 FQGTGA. Trimming took 4 bases from V and 6 from J; bases not matched to a gene: 2.

CDR3 nucleotides: TGTGCCAGCAGCGGCTTCGCCAATGAGCAGTTCTTC. Translating it yields CASSGFANEQFF. This rearrangement joins TRBV13 to TRBJ2-1; D gene uncertain. With 5 bases removed from V and 6 bases from J, the gap between germline ends came to 8 bases. The CDR3 totals 12 residues. From germline, CDR1 is PRHDT and CDR2 FYEKMQ (reference sequence).

The chain combines TRBV20-1 with TRBJ2-3; TRBD2 matches at 10 bases. Unmatched junction bases numbered 10, after V lost 5 bases and J lost 5 bases. The CDR3 is 15 amino acids. Germline CDR1 reads DFQATT; CDR2 reads SNEGSKA (reference sequence). As DNA, the CDR3 is TGCAGTGCTCTCCGGGCTAGCGGGAGTCAAGATACGCAGTATTTT. Translation: CSALRASGSQDTQYF.

Only a few counts were recorded for this clonotype. This sequence joins TRBV12-3 or TRBV12-4 and TRBJ1-4; D remains unclear. The CDR3 loop spans 15 amino acids. Trimming left V 3 bases short and J 5 bases short, with 13 bases between. CDR3 sequence (DNA): TGTGCCAGCAGTTTTGGTTCAGCTCTAAATGAAAAACTGTTTTTT. Amino acids: CASSFGSALNEKLFF.

This chain connects TRBV12-3 or TRBV12-4 to TRBJ2-5; no clear D gene. This CDR3 comprises 12 residues. V was cut by 6 bases and J by 6 bases, with 11 bases left in between. For the CDR3, the DNA is TGTGCCAGCAGCCCTGCCCCCAAGACCCAGTACTTC. It translates to CASSPAPKTQYF.

There are a few counts of this clonotype. The rearrangement uses TRBV12-3 or TRBV12-4 and TRBJ2-1, with TRBD2 matching over 7 bases. The CDR3 spans 13 residues. The ends lost 3 bases at V and 12 bases at J; junction bases unmatched: 8. The CDR3 sequence: CASSFWGGVGQFF. The CDR3 region has the DNA TGTGCCAGCAGTTTCTGGGGGGGGGTCGGGCAGTTCTTC.

This chain connects TRBV20-1 to TRBJ1-3; D call uncertain. The CDR3 totals 14 residues. Trimming shortened V by 7 bases and J by 2 bases, and 15 bases separated the two germline ends. CDR1 DFQATT and CDR2 SNEGSKA come from the germline V gene (reference sequence). DNA of the CDR3: TGCAGTGTCCCGCTCGGCAGGACTGGAAACACCATATATTTT. Amino acids: CSVPLGRTGNTIYF.

There are a few counts of this clonotype. The J gene is TRBJ2-1, the V gene TRBV24-1, with TRBD1 matching 10 bases. CDR3 size: 16 residues. Germline V gene data show CDR1 as KGHDR and CDR2 as SFDVKD. The V and J ends lost 3 bases and 3 bases, in that order; junction bases with no gene match: 4. The CDR3 nucleotides are TGTGCCACCAGTGATAGGGACAGGGGAAGCTACAATGAGCAGTTCTTC. Its translation: CATSDRDRGSYNEQFF.

The rearrangement uses TRBV15 and TRBJ2-1; 16 bases fit TRBD2. With V trimmed by 2 bases and J by 7 bases, 8 bases remained unmatched. The CDR3 contains 18 residues. Germline V gives CDR1 LNHNV, CDR2 YYDKDF (reference sequence). CDR3 protein: CATSRPGTSGRVKNEQFF. The CDR3 coding sequence is TGTGCCACCAGCAGACCCGGGACTAGCGGGAGGGTGAAGAATGAGCAGTTCTTC.

At least ten counts were recorded for this clonotype. This chain connects TRBV7-2 to TRBJ2-7; a possible D gene is TRBD2 (5 bases). This CDR3 region has 13 residues. From germline, CDR1 is SGHTA and CDR2 FQGNSA. V lost 2 bases, J lost 3 bases, and 8 bases lay in between. The CDR3 protein is CASSLNRGYEQYF. Written as DNA, the CDR3 is TGTGCCAGCAGCTTAAATCGGGGCTACGAGCAGTACTTC.

At least ten counts were recorded for this clonotype. V is TRBV15 and J is TRBJ1-1; D gene uncertain. The V gene lost 5 bases and the J gene lost 4 bases, with 5 bases spanning the gap. This CDR3 comprises 11 residues. The germline gives CDR1 LNHNV, CDR2 YYDKDF (reference sequence). The DNA of the CDR3 is TGTGCCACCAGCGAGTCCACTGAAGCTTTCTTT. Translating gives CATSESTEAFF. The full variable domain, its missing parts supplied by reference TRBV15 and TRBJ1-1, is DAMVIQNPRYQVTQFGKPVTLSCSQTLNHNVMYWYQQKSSQAPKLLFHYYDKDFNNEADTPDNFQSRRPNTSFCFLDIRSPGLGDTAMYLCATSESTEAFFGQGTRLTVV.

V gene TRBV5-1 combines with J gene TRBJ2-5; 11 bases are shared with TRBD2. In germline, CDR1 is SGHRS, CDR2 YFSETQ. V shed 3 bases and J 1 base; nucleotides not matched to a gene: 5. The CDR3 is 16 residues long. DNA for the CDR3: TGCGCCAGCAGCTACCGACTAGCGGGAACCCAAGAGACCCAGTACTTC. It codes for CASSYRLAGTQETQYF.